This T cell receptor beta chain comes out of a study of shared clonotypes between healthy human individuals (dated by TCRdb to 2019 to 2021). For the study in its entirety: The cohort included three men and a couple of women between 18 and 49 years of age. Different laboratories and diverse techniques were used to prepare libraries and sequence TCR repertoires, to increase sequencing depth and limit assay-specific biases. Each donor's leukapheresis produced roughly between roughly 0.94 and 9.5 billion PBMCs. Blood TCR repertoires of about 5 healthy adults were deeply sequenced to estimate repertoire size and the extent of clonotype sharing between individuals. Beyond this particular receptor, the publication reports: Sampling was restricted to blood, and TCR repertoires in tissue are likely to differ from TCR repertoires in blood. Pairwise subsampling led to the expectation that sequencing depth would affect the degree of clonotype sharing among donors. Because the study included only a small number of donors, the genetic and exposure-history diversity represented was limited.

From a lookup of the germline V gene, CDR1 and CDR2 are SGHRS and YFSETQ. The CDR3 runs 15 residues from the cysteine to the phenylalanine. Just the 45-base CDR3 DNA is kept, in frame starting at base 1. Trimming takes 4 bases from V and 0 bases from J, and the germline ends sit 11 bases apart. Healthy HIV-negative adults with no recently reported acute infections or vaccinations were included as donors. Every donor was a Caucasian adult residing in Nashville, Tennessee, USA. For unsorted samples, 90 million or so PBMCs were counted and genomic DNA was extracted with the QIAamp DNA Blood Mini kit. Blood was obtained by leukapheresis, after which PBMCs were separated by Ficoll-Histopaque density gradient centrifugation and cryopreserved in liquid nitrogen vapor phase. TCR CDR3 regions were amplified from genomic DNA by multiplex PCR using the deep immunoSEQ assay. Extracted genomic DNA from each cell subset was distributed evenly across all wells of several immunoSEQ 96-well plates, and each plate was treated as a replicate. Each replicate PCR for unsorted PBMC received around 330 ng genomic DNA, equal to 25,000 to 35,000 T cell genomes. Genomic DNA from unsorted PBMC was sequenced over ten immunoSEQ deep assay plates. The purified libraries were quantified using a Qubit 3.0 fluorometer, sized with a Bioanalyzer 2100, and then quantified again using the KAPA Library Quantification kit. Every immunoSEQ 96-well plate was sequenced on a separate single-read 150-cycle Illumina NextSeq 550 flow cell. The source study handled its data this way. The immunoSEQ output contained only junctional sequences without quality scores, so filtering could not match that applied to full-length reads. To assign V/J genes and CDR3, sequences were annotated using PyIR, a Python wrapper for IgBLAST v1.9, with IMGT germline references. Reads were filtered out if the reads had weak V/J assignments (E-value above 1e-6), no CDR3, stop codons, out-of-frame junctions, or ambiguous translated residues. V3J clonotypes were defined as sequences sharing an identical inferred V gene, J gene, and CDR3 amino acid sequence. To compute the percentage overlap between repertoires, the number of shared unique clonotypes was divided by the size of the smaller repertoire. Three approaches were used to assess repertoire richness: RTK rarefaction, the Chao1 estimator, and Recon v2.1 estimates of unobserved clonotypes. Held by TCRdb, this immuneACCESS table contains in-frame sequences only and omits some clones. Under half of the omission traces to an unresolved V gene where checked; the cause of the rest is unknown. The V and J calls and clone size were taken over from that table, and D and trimming were inferred from the DNA. The sample data list approximately 500,000 clones, and almost 80% of these were observed just once. The ten biggest clones cover approximately 12% of the sample.

Details on this clone: No cognate antigen has been identified for it. No quality values exist for individual bases; no much larger clone is one base distant.

Recombination joined TRBV5-1 with TRBJ1-3, and perhaps TRBD1 as D gene, on 5 matching bases. The TCR sequence derives from a woman aged 35 to 49 in good health. Some clones in this sample may be carry-over from other donors' samples. Sample: PBMCs. The CDR3 here reads CASSPGPNSGNTIYF. The nucleotides read TGCGCCAGCAGCCCGGGACCGAACTCTGGAAACACCATATATTTT.